This T cell receptor beta chain was sequenced during a study of shared clonotypes between healthy human individuals. Study observations and caveats: Specimens sampled were limited to blood, with tissue repertoires likely differing. With four donors compared, about 5% of naive CD4 clonotypes were shared.

Partitioning of CD4+ cells yielded a CD45RA+ naive subset and a CD45RA-negative memory subset. V shed 5 bases, J shed 4 bases, and the junction held 15 bases outside the gene matches. The CDR3 is 18 amino acids. Looked up from germline, CDR1 is WNHNN and CDR2 is SYGVQD (reference sequence). A remark on this clone: The antigen remains undetermined.

Only in-frame clones appear in the TCRdb table, and some are missing; sequencing was by immunoSEQ multiplex PCR. Here the sample spans around 2.5 million clones, 90% to 95% being singletons. The V gene is TRBV10-1, the J gene TRBJ2-1; 9 nucleotides line up with TRBD2. Specimen: naive CD4+ T cells from PBMCs. Subset indicated: CD45RA+ positively selected. This clonotype originated in a man aged 18 to 30 in good health. Some clones in this sample may be carry-over from other donors' samples. The CDR3 nucleotides read TGCGCCAGCAGTACTCGGGTCCCGCGGGGGGGAAATTACAATGAGCAGTTCTTC. Encoded protein: CASSTRVPRGGNYNEQFF.